Sequencing of this T cell receptor beta chain was carried out in a study of T cell repertoires in aging, cancer and after chemotherapy. Overall study: The full dataset contained around 8.2 million TCR reads. Study-level results: Immunological memory after chemotherapy cannot be judged from the repertoire data.

The template was genomic DNA from peripheral blood, not RNA. This CDR3 has 13 residues. V lost 1 base and J lost 8, with 11 bases in between. Looked up from germline, CDR1 is GTSNPN and CDR2 is SVGIG (reference sequence). A note on this clonotype: As yet, its antigen is unknown.

Rearranged V-D-J TRB sequences were amplified with a mixed TRB-A/B primer pool. TCRdb analysed the multiplex PCR reads with MiXCR anew, one entry per CDR3 protein. Among fewer than 10,000 distinct CDR3 sequences listed, roughly two fifths were seen once. The source of this sequence is a human donor with a solid tumor. The chain couples TRBV30 to TRBJ1-4; the D is unclear. The source material was blood. Here the CDR3 DNA reads TGTGCCTGGAGTGCCGGAGCGGGGGAAAAACTGTTTTTT. Its translation is CAWSAGAGEKLFF.